The entry below describes one T cell receptor (beta chain). Its antigen remains undetermined. No clone much larger than this one lies a single base away; base qualities are absent. Participants in the prospective study were aged roughly 18 to 90 years, lived in 20 to 30 United States geographic areas, and enrolled through a virtual design. Cohort assignment in the prospective study relied on participant-reported clinical history from a screening survey and a study questionnaire. Recovered participants in ImmuneRACE Cohort 3 were defined by two consecutive negative NP/OP PCR tests, clearance by a healthcare professional, or resolution of symptoms. In the prospective study, mobile phlebotomists collected whole blood, serum and a nasopharyngeal or oropharyngeal swab from each participant. Participants in the prospective study had the option to provide additional blood draws and questionnaires over a roughly 2-month period. Prospective study blood samples were shipped either frozen or at room temperature before DNA extraction.

The immunoSEQ Assay, a bias-controlled multiplex PCR, was used to amplify TCRbeta CDR3 regions from genomic DNA. In the paper's pipeline: Within the assay, amplification of reference gene primers was used to estimate how many nucleated cells each sample contained. Sequence reads were collapsed and filtered to measure the absolute abundance of every unique TCRbeta CDR3 rearrangement. For each sample, productive Simpson clonality was calculated as the square root of Simpson's diversity index across productive rearrangements. TCRdb provides this immuneACCESS table in a form limited to in-frame rearrangements. Some clones are lacking; in checked studies, under half of them reflect an unresolved V gene, and why the rest are absent is not known. Clonal size and the V and J genes are those of that table, whereas D and trimming came from the DNA. This sample is represented by more than 400,000 clones; roughly 91% of them were singletons. About 0.6% of the sample lies in the top ten.

The data originate from a study of blood T cell repertoires in COVID-19 (dated by TCRdb to about 2020). Notes on the research overall: Samples from collaborators originated in the United States, Italy and Spain and spanned both the acute and convalescent phases of COVID-19. The prospective study material was composed of cDNA or gDNA derived from T cells, B-cell-depleted T cells, or PBMCs. The dataset comprised deeply sampled blood TCRbeta repertoires from subjects exposed to, actively infected with, or recovered from COVID-19. The repertoires were released in a freely available public database intended as a resource for research on the immune response to SARS-CoV-2. Samples were obtained from the ongoing ImmuneRACE study (first 160 participants) and from 1,200 or so subjects provided by 6 global collaborators. The sample metadata nearly always contained a de-identified subject ID, COVID-19 status, age in years and sex. HLA class I and class II types, where available, came from metadata supplied by the sample provider rather than from assay-based typing.

Unmatched junction bases come to 16, with V trimmed by 1 base and J by 4 bases. As encoded in the germline V gene, CDR1 is MNHNS while CDR2 is SASEGT. There are 21 amino acids in the CDR3, from cysteine to phenylalanine inclusive. Of all the DNA, just the CDR3 is kept, 63 bases in frame from base 1. What the work shows at the level of the full study, not this receptor alone: How much clinical and demographic metadata was included differed by source and by participant, and the metadata was provided uncurated.

Sequencing input: PBMCs or T cells enriched from blood (not recorded which). The source is a man aged 18 to 29 who had recovered from COVID-19. The chain couples TRBV6-1 to TRBJ2-6; 10 middle bases align to TRBD1. The CDR3 reads as follows: CASSEERVLRQGAPGANVLTF. The DNA sequence follows: TGTGCCAGCAGTGAAGAAAGGGTTCTTAGACAGGGGGCGCCGGGGGCCAACGTCCTGACTTTC.